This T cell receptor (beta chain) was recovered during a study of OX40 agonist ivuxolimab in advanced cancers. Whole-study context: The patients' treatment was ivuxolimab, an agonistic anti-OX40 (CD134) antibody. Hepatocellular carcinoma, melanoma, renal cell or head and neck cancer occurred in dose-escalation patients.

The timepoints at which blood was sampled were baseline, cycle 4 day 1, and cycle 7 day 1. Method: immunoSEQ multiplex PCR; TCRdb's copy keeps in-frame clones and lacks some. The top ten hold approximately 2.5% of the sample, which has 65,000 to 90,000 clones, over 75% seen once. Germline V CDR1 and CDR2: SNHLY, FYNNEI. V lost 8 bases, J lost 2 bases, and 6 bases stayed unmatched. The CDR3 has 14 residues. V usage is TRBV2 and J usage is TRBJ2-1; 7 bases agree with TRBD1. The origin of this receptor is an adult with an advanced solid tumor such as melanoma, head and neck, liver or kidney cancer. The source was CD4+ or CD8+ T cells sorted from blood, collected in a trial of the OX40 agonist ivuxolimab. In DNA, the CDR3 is TGTGCCAGCGGAAACAGGGGACCCTACAATGAGCAGTTCTTC. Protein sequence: CASGNRGPYNEQFF.